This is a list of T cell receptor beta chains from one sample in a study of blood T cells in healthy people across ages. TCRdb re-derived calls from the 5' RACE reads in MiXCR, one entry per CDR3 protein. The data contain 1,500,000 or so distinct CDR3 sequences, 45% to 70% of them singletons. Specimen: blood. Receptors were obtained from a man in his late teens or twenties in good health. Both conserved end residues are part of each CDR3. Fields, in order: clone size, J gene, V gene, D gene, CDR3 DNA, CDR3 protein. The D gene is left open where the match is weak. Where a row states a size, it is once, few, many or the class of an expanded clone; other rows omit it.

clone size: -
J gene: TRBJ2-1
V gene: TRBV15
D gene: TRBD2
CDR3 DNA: TGTGCCACCAGCCCAGGACTAGCGGGGGGGAATGAGCAGTTCTTC
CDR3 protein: CATSPGLAGGNEQFF

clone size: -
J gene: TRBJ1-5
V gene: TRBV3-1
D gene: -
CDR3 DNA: TGTGCCAGCAGCCGAGGAACAGGTCAGCCCCAGCATTTT
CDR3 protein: CASSRGTGQPQHF

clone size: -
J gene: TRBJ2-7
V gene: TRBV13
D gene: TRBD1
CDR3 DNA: TGTGCCAGCAGCACGGGACAGGGATCCGGCGAGCAGTACTTC
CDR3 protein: CASSTGQGSGEQYF

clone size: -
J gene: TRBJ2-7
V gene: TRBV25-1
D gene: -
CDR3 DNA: TGTGCCACCCAGTGGGGCTACGAGCAGTACTTC
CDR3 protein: CATQWGYEQYF

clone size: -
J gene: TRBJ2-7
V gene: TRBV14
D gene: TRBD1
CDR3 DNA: TGTGCCAGCAGCCAAATACCGGGGACAGGGATCTACGAGCAGTACTTC
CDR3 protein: CASSQIPGTGIYEQYF

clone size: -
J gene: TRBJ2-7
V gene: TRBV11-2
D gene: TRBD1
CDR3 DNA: TGTGCCAGCAGCTCGTGGGAGGGGACAGGGCTCTACGAGCAGTACTTC
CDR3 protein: CASSSWEGTGLYEQYF

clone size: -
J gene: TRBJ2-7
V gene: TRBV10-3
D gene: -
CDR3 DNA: TGTGCCATCAGTGACGAAAAAACTTCCTACGAGCAGTACTTC
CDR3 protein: CAISDEKTSYEQYF

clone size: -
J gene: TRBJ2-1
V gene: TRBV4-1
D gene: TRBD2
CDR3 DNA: TGCGCCAGCAATCCGGGAGGGCCCCACAATGAGCAGTTCTTC
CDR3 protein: CASNPGGPHNEQFF

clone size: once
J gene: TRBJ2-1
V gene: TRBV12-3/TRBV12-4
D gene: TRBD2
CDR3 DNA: TGTGCCAGCAGTTTGAGCAGCGGGGGCCGAGCCGAGCAGTTCTTC
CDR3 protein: CASSLSSGGRAEQFF

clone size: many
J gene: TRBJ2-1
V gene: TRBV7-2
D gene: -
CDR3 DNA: TGTGCCAGCAGTTTAGGGACCCATAATGAGCAGTTCTTC
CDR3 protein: CASSLGTHNEQFF